The rows below give T cell receptor beta chains drawn from one sample of a study of Ad26.COV2.S vaccination and SARS-CoV-2 variants. Clones were sequenced by immunoSEQ multiplex PCR, and TCRdb holds only the in-frame ones, with some missing. Seen here are about 320,000 clones, 70% to 90% observed once, and the top ten hold under 2%. Sample: peripheral blood, taken in a trial of Ad26.COV2.S vaccine versus placebo. The receptors shown here come from a person aged 18 to 65 who received the Ad26.COV2.S COVID-19 vaccine or a placebo. The CDR3 runs from the conserved cysteine through the conserved F or W. D genes are given only for firm matches. Clone size appears in some rows only: once, few, many, or a class for an expanded clone.

j_call: TRBJ2-7; v_call: TRBV5-1; d_call: NA; clone_size: NA; cdr3_aa: CASSFSPLSYEQYF; cdr3_nt: TGCGCCAGCAGCTTTTCTCCCCTATCCTACGAGCAGTACTTC
j_call: TRBJ2-2; v_call: TRBV2; d_call: TRBD1; clone_size: NA; cdr3_aa: CASRPGQGFGELFF; cdr3_nt: TGTGCCAGCAGGCCGGGACAGGGGTTCGGGGAGCTGTTTTTT
j_call: TRBJ2-5; v_call: TRBV7-2; d_call: NA; clone_size: once; cdr3_aa: CASSLVGVETQYF; cdr3_nt: TGTGCCAGCAGCTTAGTCGGTGTGGAGACCCAGTACTTC
j_call: TRBJ2-7; v_call: TRBV6-6; d_call: NA; clone_size: NA; cdr3_aa: CASSYSRADRTYEQYF; cdr3_nt: TGTGCCAGCAGTTACTCACGGGCCGACCGTACCTACGAGCAGTACTTC
j_call: TRBJ1-4; v_call: TRBV7-9; d_call: NA; clone_size: NA; cdr3_aa: CASSLGARSATNEKLFF; cdr3_nt: TGTGCCAGCAGCTTAGGAGCCCGATCCGCAACTAATGAAAAACTGTTTTTT
j_call: TRBJ2-7; v_call: TRBV5-4; d_call: NA; clone_size: NA; cdr3_aa: CASSLEDYEQYF; cdr3_nt: TGTGCCAGCAGCTTGGAGGACTACGAGCAGTACTTC
j_call: TRBJ1-5; v_call: TRBV18; d_call: TRBD1; clone_size: NA; cdr3_aa: CASSPQGGLEPQHF; cdr3_nt: TGTGCCAGCTCACCCCAGGGGGGGTTGGAGCCCCAGCATTTT
j_call: TRBJ2-4; v_call: TRBV6-2/TRBV6-3; d_call: NA; clone_size: NA; cdr3_aa: CASSPSRGRPLAKNIQYF; cdr3_nt: TGTGCCAGCAGTCCCTCGAGGGGCCGACCGTTAGCCAAAAACATTCAGTACTTC
j_call: TRBJ1-1; v_call: TRBV10-3; d_call: NA; clone_size: NA; cdr3_aa: CAISESTRGGNTEAFF; cdr3_nt: TGTGCCATCAGTGAGTCGACTCGAGGGGGAAACACTGAAGCTTTCTTT
j_call: TRBJ2-1; v_call: TRBV5-1; d_call: TRBD2; clone_size: NA; cdr3_aa: CASSHNIAGGPNEQFF; cdr3_nt: TGCGCCAGCAGTCATAACATAGCGGGGGGACCAAATGAGCAGTTCTTC
j_call: TRBJ2-1; v_call: TRBV7-2; d_call: NA; clone_size: NA; cdr3_aa: CASSLRWSLYNEQFF; cdr3_nt: TGTGCCAGCAGCTTACGGTGGTCCCTCTACAATGAGCAGTTCTTC
j_call: TRBJ2-3; v_call: TRBV9; d_call: NA; clone_size: NA; cdr3_aa: CASSATLRGGATDTQYF; cdr3_nt: TGTGCCAGCAGCGCCACCTTACGCGGCGGGGCGACAGATACGCAGTATTTT
j_call: TRBJ2-7; v_call: TRBV11-2; d_call: NA; clone_size: NA; cdr3_aa: CASSFGEQYF; cdr3_nt: TGTGCCAGCAGCTTTGGCGAGCAGTACTTC
j_call: TRBJ1-2; v_call: TRBV30; d_call: NA; clone_size: few; cdr3_aa: CAWSVRSFNYGYTF; cdr3_nt: TGTGCCTGGAGTGTAAGGTCCTTCAACTATGGCTACACCTTC
j_call: TRBJ2-3; v_call: TRBV19; d_call: NA; clone_size: NA; cdr3_aa: CASSLISTDTQYF; cdr3_nt: TGTGCCAGTAGTTTGATCTCCACAGATACGCAGTATTTT
j_call: TRBJ1-5; v_call: TRBV30; d_call: NA; clone_size: NA; cdr3_aa: CAWSTRGNQPQHF; cdr3_nt: TGTGCCTGGAGTACCAGAGGGAACCAGCCCCAGCATTTT